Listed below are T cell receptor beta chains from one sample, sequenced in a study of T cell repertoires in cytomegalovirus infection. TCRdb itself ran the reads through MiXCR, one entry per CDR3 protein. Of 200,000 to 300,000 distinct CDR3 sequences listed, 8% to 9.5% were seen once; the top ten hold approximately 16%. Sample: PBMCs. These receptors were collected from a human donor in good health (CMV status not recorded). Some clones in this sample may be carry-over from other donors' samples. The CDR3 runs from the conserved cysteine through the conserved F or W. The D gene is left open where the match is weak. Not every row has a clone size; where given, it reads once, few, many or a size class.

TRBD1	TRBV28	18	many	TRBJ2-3	CASMSPPWGTGITDTQYF	TGTGCCAGTATGTCCCCCCCCTGGGGGACAGGGATTACAGATACGCAGTATTTT
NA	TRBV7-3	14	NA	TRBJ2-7	CASSGGAYFDEQYF	TGTGCCAGCAGCGGCGGGGCGTACTTCGACGAGCAGTACTTC
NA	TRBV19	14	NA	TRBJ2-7	CASSPPGQTYEQYF	TGTGCCAGTAGCCCCCCAGGGCAAACCTACGAGCAGTACTTC
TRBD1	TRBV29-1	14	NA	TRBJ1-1	CSVVGQGVFTEAFF	TGCAGCGTTGTGGGACAGGGGGTATTTACTGAAGCTTTCTTT
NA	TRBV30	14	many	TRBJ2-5	CAWSVDLVQETQYF	TGTGCCTGGAGTGTAGATTTGGTGCAAGAGACCCAGTACTTC
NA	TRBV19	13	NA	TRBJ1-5	CASSIGVNQPQHF	TGTGCCAGTAGTATAGGGGTTAATCAGCCCCAGCATTTT
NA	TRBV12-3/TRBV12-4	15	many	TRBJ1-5	CASRAKGTPDQPQHF	TGTGCCAGCAGGGCTAAGGGGACCCCAGATCAGCCCCAGCATTTT
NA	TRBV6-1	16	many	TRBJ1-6	CASRRPGDAAHSPLHF	TGTGCCAGCAGGCGTCCTGGGGATGCGGCTCATTCACCCCTCCACTTT
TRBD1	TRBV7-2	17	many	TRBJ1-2	CASSLSIQGAANYGYTF	TGTGCCAGCAGCTTATCAATTCAGGGGGCAGCGAACTATGGCTACACCTTC
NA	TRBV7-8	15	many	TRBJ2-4	CASSLATASKNIQYF	TGTGCCAGCAGCTTAGCGACCGCTTCCAAAAACATTCAGTACTTC
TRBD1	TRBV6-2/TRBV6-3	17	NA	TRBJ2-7	CASSYQVRDRRSYEQYF	TGTGCCAGCAGTTATCAGGTGCGGGACAGGCGGAGCTACGAGCAGTACTTC
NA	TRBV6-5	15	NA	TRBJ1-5	CASRLSSAINQPQHF	TGTGCCAGCAGGTTGAGTTCGGCGATCAATCAGCCCCAGCATTTT
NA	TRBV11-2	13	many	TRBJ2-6	CASSLQGANVLTF	TGTGCCAGCAGCTTACAAGGGGCCAACGTCCTGACTTTC
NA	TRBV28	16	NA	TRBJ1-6	CASISDGSSYNSPLHF	TGTGCCAGCATCTCGGACGGCAGCTCCTATAATTCACCCCTCCACTTT
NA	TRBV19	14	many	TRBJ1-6	CASSIVQDGEALHF	TGTGCCAGTAGTATCGTCCAGGACGGGGAGGCCCTCCACTTT
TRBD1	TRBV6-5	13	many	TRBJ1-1	CASTRGLGTEAFF	TGTGCCAGCACCAGGGGGCTTGGCACTGAAGCTTTCTTT
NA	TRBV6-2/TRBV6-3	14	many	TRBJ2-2	CASRQYLNTGELFF	TGTGCCAGCAGACAGTACCTGAACACCGGGGAGCTGTTTTTT
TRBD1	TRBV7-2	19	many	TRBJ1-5	CASSHTPGQGSLSNQPQHF	TGTGCCAGCAGCCATACTCCCGGACAGGGTAGTTTGAGCAATCAGCCCCAGCATTTT
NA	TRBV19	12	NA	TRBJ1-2	CASRRLNYGYTF	TGTGCCAGTCGGAGGCTTAACTATGGCTACACCTTC
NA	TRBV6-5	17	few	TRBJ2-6	CASSYSGMGSGANVLTF	TGTGCCAGCAGTTACTCGGGAATGGGCTCTGGGGCCAACGTCCTGACTTTC
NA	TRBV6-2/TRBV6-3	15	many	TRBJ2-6	CASRDTGTGANVLTF	TGTGCCAGCAGGGATACAGGGACTGGGGCCAACGTCCTGACTTTC
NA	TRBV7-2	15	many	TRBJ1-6	CASSSASIKNSPLHF	TGTGCCAGCAGCTCCGCGAGTATAAAGAATTCACCCCTCCACTTT
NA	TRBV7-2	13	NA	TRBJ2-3	CASTLGLPDTQYF	TGTGCCAGCACCTTGGGCCTCCCAGATACGCAGTATTTT
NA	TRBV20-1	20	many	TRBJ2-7	CSARGMGEGETGTLTYEQYF	TGCAGTGCTAGAGGTATGGGCGAAGGGGAAACTGGAACTCTAACCTACGAGCAGTACTTC
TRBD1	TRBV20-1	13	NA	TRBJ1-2	CSARGTGSGGYTF	TGCAGTGCTAGAGGGACAGGGAGTGGGGGCTACACCTTC
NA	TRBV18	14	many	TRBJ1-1	CASSQKGWRTEAFF	TGTGCCAGCTCACAAAAGGGGTGGCGAACTGAAGCTTTCTTT
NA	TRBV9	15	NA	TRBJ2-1	CASSVGQVSYNEQFF	TGTGCCAGCAGCGTAGGACAGGTCTCCTACAATGAGCAGTTCTTC
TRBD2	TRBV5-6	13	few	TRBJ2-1	CASSRLGGNEQFF	TGTGCCAGCAGCCGCCTCGGGGGGAATGAGCAGTTCTTC
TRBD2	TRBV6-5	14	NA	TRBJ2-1	CASSTRTSDNEQFF	TGTGCCAGCAGTACAAGGACTAGCGACAATGAGCAGTTCTTC
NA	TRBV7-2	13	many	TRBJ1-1	CASSGRWDTEAFF	TGTGCCAGCAGCGGACGGTGGGACACTGAAGCTTTCTTT
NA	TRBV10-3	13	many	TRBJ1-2	CAIEGERNYGYTF	TGTGCCATCGAGGGGGAACGTAACTATGGCTACACCTTC
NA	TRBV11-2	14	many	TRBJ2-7	CASSPRPGFYEQYF	TGTGCCAGCAGCCCCCGTCCAGGATTCTACGAGCAGTACTTC
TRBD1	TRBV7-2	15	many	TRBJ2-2	CASSLVTGDAGELFF	TGTGCCAGCAGCTTAGTGACAGGGGACGCCGGGGAGCTGTTTTTT
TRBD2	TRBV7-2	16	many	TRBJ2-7	CASSLPRTSGSSEQYF	TGTGCCAGCAGCTTACCGAGGACTAGCGGGAGTTCCGAGCAGTACTTC